Described below is a single T cell receptor beta chain sequence and its context. Its antigen remains unidentified. No clone much larger than this one lies a single base away; base qualities are absent. TCRbeta CDR3 regions were amplified from genomic DNA by means of the immunoSEQ Assay, a bias-controlled multiplex PCR. The original pipeline was this. The number of nucleated cells in each sample was estimated by amplification of reference gene primers within the assay. To quantify the absolute abundance of each unique TCRbeta CDR3 rearrangement, sequence reads were collapsed and filtered. For each sample, productive Simpson clonality was calculated by taking the square root of Simpson's diversity index across productive rearrangements. The table comes from immuneACCESS by way of TCRdb, which keeps in-frame sequences with V and J called. Part of the clones is missing from these tables; in studies checked, under half for an unresolved V gene and the rest for unknown reasons. That table is the source of V, J and clone size, and D and trimming were worked out from the DNA. Here the sample has about 120,000 clones; roughly 80% occur a single time. Clones ranked in the top ten supply 2% to 3% of the sample.

Whole blood was collected in K2EDTA tubes by collaborating institutions according to the institutions' own protocols. Collaborator samples were shipped for TCRbeta analysis as frozen whole blood, isolated PBMCs, or DNA extracted from either sample type. This specimen belongs to a study of blood T cell repertoires in COVID-19 (dated by TCRdb to about 2020). Background on the whole study: The collaborator samples originated in the United States, Italy and Spain and spanned the acute and convalescent phases of COVID-19. The prospective study material was composed of cDNA or gDNA derived from T cells, B-cell-depleted T cells, or PBMCs. A freely available public database, intended as a resource for researchers studying the immune response to SARS-CoV-2, is where the repertoires were released. Where available, HLA class I and class II types were taken from metadata supplied by the sample provider and were not determined by assay-based typing. Sample metadata almost always included a de-identified subject ID, COVID-19 status, age in years and sex. The samples were drawn from the first 160 participants of the ongoing ImmuneRACE study and from 1,254 subjects provided by 6 global collaborators. Deeply sampled blood TCRbeta repertoires from subjects exposed to, actively infected with, or recovered from COVID-19 were included in the dataset. Here is what the overall study found, with its caveats: Clinical and demographic metadata were provided uncurated, with the amount varying by source and participant.

According to the germline V gene, CDR1 reads KGHSH and CDR2 reads LQKENI. From cysteine to phenylalanine, the CDR3 is 15 amino acids long. Kept here is only the CDR3 DNA, which spans 45 bases and is read in frame from base 1. At the junction V is shortened by 3 bases and J by 5 bases, with 16 bases in between. This receptor was obtained from a man aged 45-65 years with acute or convalescent COVID-19. Input material: peripheral blood. The V and J genes are TRBV18 and TRBJ1-1; a weak D assignment points to TRBD1 (5 bases agree). The CDR3 amino acid sequence is: CASSPPSTGGTEAFF. The DNA sequence reads TGTGCCAGCTCACCTCCATCGACGGGGGGGACTGAAGCTTTCTTT.